This T cell receptor (beta chain) was documented in a study of T cell changes during pregnancy in multiple sclerosis. Germline CDR1 is LNHDA and CDR2 is SQIVND (reference sequence). The CDR3 sequence is 14 residues long. V was pared by 6 bases and J by 5 bases, with 13 bases between. The method was immunoSEQ multiplex PCR; TCRdb's version includes in-frame clones alone and lacks a portion of them. The sample shows 85,000 to 130,000 clones, 94% of them seen only once. This receptor was taken from a female donor with multiple sclerosis, enrolled in a pregnancy study. Material: peripheral blood, obtained before pregnancy. This sequence joins TRBV19 and TRBJ1-4; D is undetermined. The CDR3 region is CASRAGKRNEKLFF. In DNA form, the CDR3 reads TGTGCCAGTAGAGCCGGGAAGCGAAATGAAAAACTGTTTTTT.